Sequencing of this T cell receptor beta chain was carried out in a study of graft-versus-host responses after intestinal transplantation (dated by TCRdb to about 2021). Looking at the study overall: Multivisceral, liver-intestinal, or isolated intestinal transplants were received by the recipients. To identify alloreactive clones, pre-transplant mixed lymphocyte reaction products were sequenced and compared with unstimulated pre-transplant donor and recipient T cells. Instead of going to the commercial service, samples from a few later patients were sequenced in-house on an Illumina MiSeq and processed with MiXCR. A peak of at least 4% donor T cells among recipient peripheral blood mononuclear cells was the definition used for donor T cell macrochimerism. Graft-versus-host and host-versus-graft alloreactive T cell clones were tracked in the graft, circulation and bone marrow after intestinal transplantation using bulk TCR-beta CDR3 sequencing. The cohort enrolled some 25 intestinal transplant recipients including one retransplant, and a few patients lacking pretransplant specimens were excluded. Every recipient was given anti-thymocyte globulin induction, then maintenance tacrolimus and steroids for 2 to 4 years. Paper-wide results and their limitations: Early after transplant, peak levels of circulating GvH clones were associated with declines in HvG clones. In the allografts of patients with donor T cell macrochimerism, GvH to HvG T cell clonal ratios were high. The conclusions were limited by the relatively low number and heterogeneity of the intestinal transplant patients. GvH clones were detected in recipient bone marrow, and some of these GvH clones were observed earlier in ileal mucosa or blood, consistent with an intestinal mucosal origin.

Receptors were amplified or captured by the immunoSEQ multiplex PCR assay. For most patients, genomic DNA was isolated with the Qiagen DNeasy Blood and Tissue Kit and shipped frozen to Adaptive Biotechnologies for TCR sequencing. For most patients, genomic DNA was subjected to high-throughput TCR-beta CDR3 sequencing by Adaptive Biotechnologies. As for how the authors treated the data: TCR sequencing data for over 15 patients were retrieved from Adaptive's ImmunoSEQ software; a few other patients were processed with MiXCR and VDJtools. To correct CD4 versus CD8 sorting errors, sequences present in both subsets at a frequency ratio below 5:1 were removed. Because the origin of CDR3 nucleotide sequences shared between donor and recipient could not be assigned, those sequences were removed. At least 2-fold expansion over unstimulated cells and a minimum CFSE-low frequency of 0.002% (template counts) or 0.001% (read counts) were required for clones to be classified as alloreactive. Mappable clones were those detected in sequenced pre-transplant spleen, lymph node, or MLR CFSE-low populations of the donor or recipient. Cumulative frequency of alloreactive clones was calculated as a percentage of all sequences weighted by copy number. This immuneACCESS table, as held by TCRdb, lists in-frame sequences with V and J called but not all clones. Of the missing ones, under half trace to an unresolved V gene in checked studies; the others have no known cause. The DNA gave D and trimming, while V, J and clone size come from that table. This sample comprises over 100,000 clones, 90% to 95% of them detected only once. Jointly, the top ten make up more than 0.1% of the sample.

The CDR3 runs 13 residues from the cysteine to the phenylalanine. Of the read, only the CDR3 DNA is kept; its 39 bases are in frame from base 1. The CDR1 and CDR2 encoded by the germline V gene are SGHTA and FQGNSA. A distance of 13 bases separates the germline ends of V and J, which lose 7 bases and 4 bases respectively. About this clone itself: Its antigen is unknown. Per-base qualities were not stored, and no clone one base away is much larger.

The meaning of the sample's time point label: cells obtained before transplantation from donor or recipient. CD3+CD4+ and CD3+CD8+ populations were FACS-sorted from unstimulated pre-transplant donor and recipient cells taken from spleen or lymph nodes. The rearrangement joined TRBV7-2 to TRBJ1-2, and the D gene may be TRBD1, 6 bases matching. Here the sequenced sample was unstimulated CD4+ T cells sorted from spleen or lymph node cells, taken before intestinal transplant. The sequence came from a human donor who received an intestinal transplant. The CDR3: CASNLQGSYGYTF. The DNA reads as follows: TGTGCCAGCAATCTACAGGGAAGCTATGGCTACACCTTC.